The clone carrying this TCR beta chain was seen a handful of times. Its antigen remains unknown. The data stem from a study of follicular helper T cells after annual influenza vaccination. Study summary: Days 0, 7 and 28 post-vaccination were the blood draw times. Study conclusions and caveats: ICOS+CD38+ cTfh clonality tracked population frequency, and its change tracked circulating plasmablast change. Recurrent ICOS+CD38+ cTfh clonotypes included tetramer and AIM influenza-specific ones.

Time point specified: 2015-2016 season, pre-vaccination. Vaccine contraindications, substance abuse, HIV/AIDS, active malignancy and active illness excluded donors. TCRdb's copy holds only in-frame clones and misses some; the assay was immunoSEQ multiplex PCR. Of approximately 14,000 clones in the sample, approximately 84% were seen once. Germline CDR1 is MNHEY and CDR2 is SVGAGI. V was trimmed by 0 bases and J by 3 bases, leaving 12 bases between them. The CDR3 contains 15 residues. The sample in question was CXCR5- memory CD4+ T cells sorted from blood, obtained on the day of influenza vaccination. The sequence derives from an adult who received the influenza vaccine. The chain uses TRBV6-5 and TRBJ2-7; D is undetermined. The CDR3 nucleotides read TGTGCCAGCAGTTACTCAGGCCTTGGGTTCTACGAGCAGTACTTC. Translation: CASSYSGLGFYEQYF.